This TCR beta chain derives from a study of T-cell memory formation after mild COVID-19. This clonotype was seen a handful of times. TCRdb recomputed calls from the 5' RACE reads with MiXCR, one row per CDR3 protein. The sample has more than 150,000 distinct CDR3 sequences, about 18% seen once. CDR3 length: 16 residues. V lost 5 bases and J lost 5, with 19 bases in between. The germline V gene has CDR1 SGDLS and CDR2 YYNGEE. Sequenced input: PBMCs or a T cell subset sorted from them (not recorded which). The receptor comes from a man aged 18-30 years who had mild COVID-19 (a few samples of this study predate the infection). Cell type and time point are not known. The V gene is TRBV9, the J gene TRBJ2-2; unclear D gene. CDR3 nucleotides: TGTGCCAGCAGAAAAGGGCTTGAGGTATGGACCGGGGAGCTGTTTTTT. Protein: CASRKGLEVWTGELFF.